The 3 T cell receptor beta chains listed next were all sequenced from one sample in a study of T cells in Graves' hyperthyroidism and ophthalmopathy (dated by TCRdb to the late 2010s). Libraries came from multiplex PCR. Sequencing used an Illumina HiSeq 2000. Amplification of TCR beta CDR3 regions was carried out from RNA transcripts. For the first round of RT-PCR on the TCR CDR3, the HTBI primer set was used together with the Qiagen OneStep RT-PCR kit. The public reads were run again by TCRdb, first through fastp at Q25 and then through MiXCR, and only productive beta chains were kept. Entries that share a CDR3 protein sequence are merged under the most common genes and DNA. This sample holds hundreds of thousands of distinct CDR3 sequences; about 14% were observed only once. The ten biggest clones cover 12% of the sample. The sequenced material came from blood. These receptors were obtained from a woman aged 50 to 60 with Graves' ophthalmopathy.

Ten or more counts support this clonotype. This chain links TRBV27 with TRBJ2-1, with 11 nucleotides matching TRBD2. With 7 bases clipped from V and 4 bases from J, the junction kept 6 bases outside the gene matches. This CDR3 is 15 amino acids long. Germline V gives CDR1 MNHEY, CDR2 SMNVEV (reference sequence). CDR3 in amino acids: CASNPLAGVYNEQFF. CDR3 bases: TGTGCCAGCAACCCACTAGCGGGAGTTTACAATGAGCAGTTCTTC.

The chain joins TRBV6-1 to TRBJ2-1; 9 nucleotides align to TRBD2. This CDR3 region has 16 residues. V shed 1 base, J shed 9 bases, and the junction held 10 bases outside the gene matches. Germline loops: CDR1 MNHNS, CDR2 SASEGT. In DNA form, the CDR3 reads TGTGCCAGCAGTGAAGTTCGGCGGGAGGGATCGGTTGAGCAGTTCTTC. Encoded protein: CASSEVRREGSVEQFF.

There are many counts of this clonotype. The genes are TRBV20-1 and TRBJ2-7; D is perhaps TRBD1 (6 bases). The CDR3 contains 14 residues. CDR1 and CDR2 (germline): DFQATT, SNEGSKA (reference sequence). The V end was cut by 5 bases, the J end by 0 bases, with 14 bases between. In DNA, the CDR3 is TGCAGTGCTCACTCGGACAGCTTCTCCTACGAGCAGTACTTC. It specifies CSAHSDSFSYEQYF.